This TCR beta chain was documented in a study of regulatory T cells in long-lasting Graves disease. Trimming took off 1 base at V and 0 bases at J, with 7 bases between the two ends. The CDR3 spans 15 residues. Germline assignment: CDR1 LNHDA and CDR2 SQIVND (reference sequence). The authors built TCR beta libraries using iRepertoire HTBI primers and Arm-PCR of CDR3 regions. TCRdb fed the multiplex PCR reads into MiXCR, producing one record per CDR3 protein. The sample consists of about 430,000 distinct CDR3 sequences, over 12% of them appearing once. Study-level results: Study of thyroid tissue was not done, with only peripheral blood studied.

Indicated time point: newly diagnosed GD, antithyroid drugs for less than 3 months. Extracted PBMC RNA gave rise to the TCR library. This clonotype was seen repeatedly, ten times or more. Its antigen is undetermined. The sample also formed part of further work on T cells in Graves' hyperthyroidism and ophthalmopathy.

This chain uses TRBV19 with TRBJ2-1; D is unclear. The clonotype was recovered from a woman aged 40 to 49 with Graves disease. The source was peripheral blood mononuclear cells (PBMCs), collected at new diagnosis, from a patient treated with antithyroid drugs. For the CDR3, the DNA is TGTGCCAGTAGTATAGGAGGTCTCTCCTACAATGAGCAGTTCTTC. Protein: CASSIGGLSYNEQFF. The entire variable domain, with the rest obtained from reference TRBV19 and TRBJ2-1, is as follows: DGGITQSPKYLFRKEGQNVTLSCEQNLNHDAMYWYRQDPGQGLRLIYYSQIVNDFQKGDIAEGYSVSREKKESFPLTVTSAQKNPTAFYLCASSIGGLSYNEQFFGPGTRLTVL.